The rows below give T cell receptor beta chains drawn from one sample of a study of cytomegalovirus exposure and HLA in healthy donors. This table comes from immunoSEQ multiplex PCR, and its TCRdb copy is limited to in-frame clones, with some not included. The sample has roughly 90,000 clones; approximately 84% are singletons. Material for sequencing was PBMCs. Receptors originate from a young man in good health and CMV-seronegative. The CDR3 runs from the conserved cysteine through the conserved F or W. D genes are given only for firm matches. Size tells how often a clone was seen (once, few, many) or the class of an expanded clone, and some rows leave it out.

CDR3: CASSYTGVSNQPQHF
DNA: TGTGCCAGCAGTTACACAGGGGTTAGCAATCAGCCCCAGCATTTT
D: TRBD1
size: .
V: TRBV27
length: 15
J: TRBJ1-5

CDR3: CATTRDRGAVANYGYTF
DNA: TGTGCCACCACCCGGGACAGGGGGGCGGTAGCTAACTATGGCTACACCTTC
D: TRBD1
size: .
V: TRBV2
length: 17
J: TRBJ1-2

CDR3: CASSIRQGGRNIQYF
DNA: TGTGCCAGTAGTATCAGACAGGGTGGAAGAAACATTCAGTACTTC
D: TRBD1
size: .
V: TRBV19
length: 15
J: TRBJ2-4

CDR3: CASTVQGQGGEQYF
DNA: TGCGCCAGCACCGTTCAGGGACAGGGGGGCGAGCAGTACTTC
D: TRBD1
size: .
V: TRBV10-2
length: 14
J: TRBJ2-7

CDR3: CASKFTRGDSYEQYF
DNA: TGTGCCAGCAAGTTCACCAGGGGGGACTCCTACGAGCAGTACTTC
D: .
size: once
V: TRBV2
length: 15
J: TRBJ2-7

CDR3: CASSPSTRGEAFF
DNA: TGTGCCAGCAGTCCCTCGACCAGGGGTGAAGCTTTCTTT
D: .
size: .
V: TRBV7-3
length: 13
J: TRBJ1-1

CDR3: CSVAVQGGYEQYF
DNA: TGCAGCGTTGCGGTACAGGGGGGGTACGAGCAGTACTTC
D: .
size: .
V: TRBV29-1
length: 13
J: TRBJ2-7

CDR3: CSVDEREGIYEQFF
DNA: TGCAGCGTTGACGAGCGGGAGGGCATCTATGAGCAGTTCTTC
D: TRBD2
size: once
V: TRBV29-1
length: 14
J: TRBJ2-1

CDR3: CASSPRDSMNYEQYF
DNA: TGTGCCAGCAGCCCGCGGGACAGTATGAACTACGAGCAGTACTTC
D: .
size: .
V: TRBV9
length: 15
J: TRBJ2-7

CDR3: CARTGGRWNTEAFF
DNA: TGTGCCAGAACCGGCGGGAGATGGAACACTGAAGCTTTCTTT
D: .
size: .
V: TRBV2
length: 14
J: TRBJ1-1

CDR3: CASSVALAGEPGNTIYF
DNA: TGTGCCAGCAGCGTAGCTCTCGCAGGGGAGCCTGGAAACACCATATATTTT
D: .
size: .
V: TRBV9
length: 17
J: TRBJ1-3

CDR3: CASSPYPSGSYNEQFF
DNA: TGTGCCAGCAGCCCATACCCGAGCGGGTCCTACAATGAGCAGTTCTTC
D: .
size: .
V: TRBV9
length: 16
J: TRBJ2-1

CDR3: CSDRAGGPYNEQFF
DNA: TGCAGCGACAGGGCGGGAGGGCCCTACAATGAGCAGTTCTTC
D: TRBD2
size: .
V: TRBV29-1
length: 14
J: TRBJ2-1

CDR3: CATSRDSGTGTDTQYF
DNA: TGTGCCACCAGCAGAGACTCCGGGACTGGTACAGATACGCAGTATTTT
D: .
size: .
V: TRBV15
length: 16
J: TRBJ2-3

CDR3: CASTRALAGGNTGELFF
DNA: TGCGCCAGCACCAGGGCCCTAGCGGGAGGGAACACCGGGGAGCTGTTTTTT
D: TRBD2
size: once
V: TRBV5-1
length: 17
J: TRBJ2-2

CDR3: CAWGGQPYEQYF
DNA: TGTGCCTGGGGGGGACAGCCCTACGAGCAGTACTTC
D: TRBD1
size: .
V: TRBV30
length: 12
J: TRBJ2-7

CDR3: CASSVALGLAGNNEQFF
DNA: TGTGCCAGCAGCGTAGCTCTCGGGCTAGCGGGAAACAATGAGCAGTTCTTC
D: TRBD2
size: once
V: TRBV9
length: 17
J: TRBJ2-1

CDR3: CASSLDPLSTEAFF
DNA: TGCGCCAGCAGCTTGGACCCCCTATCCACTGAAGCTTTCTTT
D: .
size: .
V: TRBV5-1
length: 14
J: TRBJ1-1

CDR3: CSVGTGGLEQYF
DNA: TGCAGCGTCGGGACAGGGGGGCTCGAGCAGTACTTC
D: TRBD1
size: .
V: TRBV29-1
length: 12
J: TRBJ2-7

CDR3: CARHLRGGHRYEQYF
DNA: TGTGCCAGGCACCTAAGGGGGGGACATAGGTACGAGCAGTACTTC
D: .
size: .
V: TRBV25-1
length: 15
J: TRBJ2-7

CDR3: CASTGATEAFF
DNA: TGTGCCTCTACAGGGGCGACTGAAGCTTTCTTT
D: TRBD1
size: .
V: TRBV6-5
length: 11
J: TRBJ1-1

CDR3: CASSEVSRETQYF
DNA: TGTGCCAGCAGTGAAGTAAGCCGGGAGACCCAGTACTTC
D: .
size: .
V: TRBV2
length: 13
J: TRBJ2-5

CDR3: CANTENRDSGNTIYF
DNA: TGTGCCAACACCGAAAACAGGGACTCTGGAAACACCATATATTTT
D: .
size: .
V: TRBV27
length: 15
J: TRBJ1-3

CDR3: CATTERTGTSHEQYF
DNA: TGTGCGACCACGGAAAGGACAGGGACTTCACACGAGCAGTACTTC
D: TRBD1
size: .
V: TRBV30
length: 15
J: TRBJ2-7

CDR3: CASSGLQGGTEAFF
DNA: TGTGCCAGCAGCGGACTACAGGGGGGCACTGAAGCTTTCTTT
D: TRBD1
size: .
V: TRBV5-4
length: 14
J: TRBJ1-1

CDR3: CASSQVDRPYGYTF
DNA: TGCGCCAGCAGCCAAGTGGACAGGCCCTATGGCTACACCTTC
D: TRBD1
size: .
V: TRBV4-1
length: 14
J: TRBJ1-2

CDR3: CASSLQAIDSPLHF
DNA: TGTGCCAGCAGTTTACAGGCGATCGATTCACCCCTCCACTTT
D: .
size: .
V: TRBV27
length: 14
J: TRBJ1-6

CDR3: CASSLRSSGANVLTF
DNA: TGTGCCAGCAGCTTAAGGAGCTCTGGGGCCAACGTCCTGACTTTC
D: .
size: .
V: TRBV7-3
length: 15
J: TRBJ2-6

CDR3: CASSSTRPGNEQFF
DNA: TGTGCCAGCAGCTCGACCAGACCAGGGAATGAGCAGTTCTTC
D: .
size: few
V: TRBV7-2
length: 14
J: TRBJ2-1

CDR3: CASSLNGKDTQYF
DNA: TGTGCCAGCAGCTTAAACGGTAAAGATACGCAGTATTTT
D: .
size: .
V: TRBV7-6
length: 13
J: TRBJ2-3

CDR3: CSVETGRGVGSYNEQFF
DNA: TGCAGCGTTGAAACAGGGAGGGGGGTCGGTTCCTACAATGAGCAGTTCTTC
D: .
size: .
V: TRBV29-1
length: 17
J: TRBJ2-1

CDR3: CASTSGRALELFF
DNA: TGTGCCTCAACTAGCGGGAGGGCCTTGGAGCTGTTTTTT
D: TRBD2
size: once
V: TRBV30
length: 13
J: TRBJ2-2

CDR3: CASSLRQENTEAFF
DNA: TGTGCCAGCAGTTTAAGACAGGAGAACACTGAAGCTTTCTTT
D: .
size: .
V: TRBV28
length: 14
J: TRBJ1-1

CDR3: CASSLAGTSGYNEQFF
DNA: TGTGCCAGCAGCTTAGCAGGCACTAGCGGATACAATGAGCAGTTCTTC
D: TRBD2
size: .
V: TRBV7-9
length: 16
J: TRBJ2-1

CDR3: CASSDPSRTGYNSPLHF
DNA: TGTGCCAGCAGTGACCCCTCCCGGACGGGATATAATTCACCCCTCCACTTT
D: .
size: once
V: TRBV6-4
length: 17
J: TRBJ1-6

CDR3: CASSLQGYGYTF
DNA: TGTGCCAGCAGTCTACAGGGCTATGGCTACACCTTC
D: .
size: once
V: TRBV6-6
length: 12
J: TRBJ1-2

CDR3: CATSRDDRAPEQYF
DNA: TGTGCCACCAGCAGAGATGACAGGGCTCCCGAGCAGTACTTC
D: TRBD1
size: .
V: TRBV15
length: 14
J: TRBJ2-7

CDR3: CASSLTGLASQETQYF
DNA: TGTGCCAGCAGCTTAACGGGACTAGCGAGCCAAGAGACCCAGTACTTC
D: TRBD2
size: .
V: TRBV7-9
length: 16
J: TRBJ2-5

CDR3: CASSLGGQSGYGYTF
DNA: TGTGCCAGCAGTTTAGGGGGACAGAGCGGCTATGGCTACACCTTC
D: TRBD1
size: .
V: TRBV28
length: 15
J: TRBJ1-2

CDR3: CASSWTSGLSSYNEQFF
DNA: TGTGCCAGCAGCTGGACTAGCGGCCTAAGCTCCTACAATGAGCAGTTCTTC
D: TRBD2
size: .
V: TRBV7-9
length: 17
J: TRBJ2-1

CDR3: CASSFKGGNTIYF
DNA: TGTGCCAGCAGCTTTAAGGGGGGAAACACCATATATTTT
D: .
size: .
V: TRBV7-2
length: 13
J: TRBJ1-3

CDR3: CASSSGGTAESGNTIYF
DNA: TGTGCCAGCAGCTCGGGAGGGACAGCCGAATCTGGAAACACCATATATTTT
D: TRBD1
size: .
V: TRBV28
length: 17
J: TRBJ1-3

CDR3: CATKTRGYGYGYTF
DNA: TGTGCCACCAAGACCCGAGGCTACGGCTATGGCTACACCTTC
D: .
size: .
V: TRBV6-1
length: 14
J: TRBJ1-2

CDR3: CASSAREGGRETQYF
DNA: TGTGCCAGCAGTGCCCGGGAGGGCGGGCGGGAGACCCAGTACTTC
D: TRBD2
size: .
V: TRBV25-1
length: 15
J: TRBJ2-5

CDR3: CASSVGTGAGNEKLFF
DNA: TGTGCCAGCAGCGTAGGAACAGGGGCGGGTAATGAAAAACTGTTTTTT
D: TRBD1
size: .
V: TRBV9
length: 16
J: TRBJ1-4

CDR3: CASSSVGGDRGPSYEQYF
DNA: TGTGCCAGCAGTTCGGTTGGGGGCGACAGGGGACCCTCCTACGAGCAGTACTTC
D: TRBD1
size: .
V: TRBV27
length: 18
J: TRBJ2-7

CDR3: CASSQEPPGGNYGYTF
DNA: TGCGCCAGCAGCCAAGAACCCCCAGGGGGGAACTATGGCTACACCTTC
D: TRBD1
size: .
V: TRBV4-3
length: 16
J: TRBJ1-2

CDR3: CASSYTSGTGRNEQFF
DNA: TGTGCCAGCAGTTACACTTCCGGGACAGGGAGGAATGAGCAGTTCTTC
D: TRBD1
size: few
V: TRBV6-6
length: 16
J: TRBJ2-1

CDR3: CASSPGSGSVETQYF
DNA: TGTGCCAGCAGCCCGGGTAGCGGGAGTGTGGAGACCCAGTACTTC
D: TRBD2
size: once
V: TRBV5-8
length: 15
J: TRBJ2-5

CDR3: CASSWVAGGSYEQYF
DNA: TGTGCCAGCAGTTGGGTAGCCGGAGGCTCCTACGAGCAGTACTTC
D: .
size: .
V: TRBV27
length: 15
J: TRBJ2-7

CDR3: CASSETRADQETQYF
DNA: TGTGCCAGCAGTGAAACCAGGGCAGATCAAGAGACCCAGTACTTC
D: .
size: .
V: TRBV6-1
length: 15
J: TRBJ2-5

CDR3: CASRGQTGPEAFF
DNA: TGTGCCAGCAGAGGACAGACAGGGCCTGAAGCTTTCTTT
D: TRBD1
size: .
V: TRBV25-1
length: 13
J: TRBJ1-1